The rows below give T cell receptor beta chains drawn from one sample of a study of cytomegalovirus exposure and HLA in healthy donors. Produced via immunoSEQ multiplex PCR; TCRdb's table is partial and in-frame only. The sample records over 100,000 clones, about three quarters being singletons. Input material: PBMCs. The receptors stem from a woman in her forties in good health and CMV-seropositive. CDR3s include the opening cysteine and the closing phenylalanine or tryptophan. The D gene is left open where the match is weak. Size is omitted from some rows. Given values are once, few, many or a class for expanded clones.

TRBD1,.,TRBJ1-2,TRBV5-6,TGTGCCAGCAGCTTGGTTGGGACAGGGGGCTCCTATGGCTACACCTTC,CASSLVGTGGSYGYTF
.,few,TRBJ1-3,TRBV6-5,TGTGCCAGCAGTTACTTGCCGAATCTAGGTGGAAACACCATATATTTT,CASSYLPNLGGNTIYF
TRBD2,.,TRBJ2-3,TRBV29-1,TGCAGCGTCGAAGGGACTAGCGGGGGGGCACGGACAGATACGCAGTATTTT,CSVEGTSGGARTDTQYF
TRBD1,.,TRBJ1-2,TRBV7-2,TGTGCCAGCAGACAGGGGGGGAGCCTTGGCTACACCTTC,CASRQGGSLGYTF
.,.,TRBJ2-2,TRBV7-9,TGTGCCAGCAGCTTACCAGGGGGGACCGGGGAGCTGTTTTTT,CASSLPGGTGELFF
.,.,TRBJ2-7,TRBV5-1,TGCGCCAGCAGCTCCGGGCCTCGGGGGGAGCAGTACTTC,CASSSGPRGEQYF
.,few,TRBJ2-7,TRBV5-6,TGTGCCAGCAGCCCCATCGCGGGATACGAGCAGTACTTC,CASSPIAGYEQYF
TRBD2,.,TRBJ2-1,TRBV7-9,TGTGCCAGCAGCCTCCTAGCGGGGGGCCCTAATGAGCAGTTCTTC,CASSLLAGGPNEQFF
TRBD1,once,TRBJ1-2,TRBV19,TGTGCCAGTCGGGACAGGGGATGGGAAGGCTACACCTTC,CASRDRGWEGYTF
TRBD1,.,TRBJ2-2,TRBV6-1,TGTGCCAGCAGTCAACAGGGGACGAACACCGGGGAGCTGTTTTTT,CASSQQGTNTGELFF
TRBD1,.,TRBJ1-6,TRBV6-6,TGTGCCAGCAGTTACCCCCTCGGGACAGGGGATTCACCCCTCCACTTT,CASSYPLGTGDSPLHF
.,.,TRBJ1-2,TRBV7-8,TGTGCCAGCAGCGCCAGGGGTAAATATGGCTACACCTTC,CASSARGKYGYTF
.,.,TRBJ2-7,TRBV6-5,TGTGCCAGCAGTTTACAGGGTGTCGAGCAGTACTTC,CASSLQGVEQYF
TRBD1,.,TRBJ1-2,TRBV6-5,TGTGCCAGCAGTTACGGGGATGACAGGGTAGTACGCGGCTACACCTTC,CASSYGDDRVVRGYTF
.,.,TRBJ2-7,TRBV5-1,TGCGCCAGCAGCTTGGGGGACTTCTCCTACGAGCAGTACTTC,CASSLGDFSYEQYF
.,few,TRBJ1-5,TRBV19,TGTGCCAGTAATTTCCCAGGGCACAATCAGCCCCAGCATTTT,CASNFPGHNQPQHF
.,.,TRBJ2-7,TRBV2,TGTGCCAGCCGGCGGGCTAGCTCTACCTACGAGCAGTACTTC,CASRRASSTYEQYF
.,.,TRBJ1-6,TRBV5-1,TGCGCCAGCAGCTCCCTCAACGCGGCCCTCCACTTT,CASSSLNAALHF
TRBD1,.,TRBJ2-1,TRBV19,TGTGCCAGTAGTACCGGACAGGGCTTGAGGAATGAGCAGTTCTTC,CASSTGQGLRNEQFF
.,.,TRBJ2-1,TRBV5-1,TGCGCCAGCAGCCATCCCACTACGAATGAGCAGTTCTTC,CASSHPTTNEQFF
TRBD1,.,TRBJ1-2,TRBV10-2,TGCGCCAGCAGTGACCACAGGGGAAAGGACTATGGCTACACCTTC,CASSDHRGKDYGYTF
.,once,TRBJ1-5,TRBV30,TGTGCCTGGAGTGTACGAGGAGGCAATCAGCCCCAGCATTTT,CAWSVRGGNQPQHF
.,.,TRBJ1-2,TRBV18,TGTGCCAGCTCACGGGTTACAGAAGGGGTCGATGGCTACACCTTC,CASSRVTEGVDGYTF
TRBD1,.,TRBJ1-4,TRBV7-9,TGTGCCAGCAGTCCAGGGGGAACAACTAATGAAAAACTGTTTTTT,CASSPGGTTNEKLFF
.,.,TRBJ2-7,TRBV5-1,TGCGCCAGCAGCTTGGTGACAGTTTCCCACGAGCAGTACTTC,CASSLVTVSHEQYF
TRBD1,.,TRBJ1-2,TRBV5-4,TGTGCCAGCACCAGGGACAGTAATGACTACACCTTC,CASTRDSNDYTF
.,few,TRBJ2-3,TRBV9,TGTGCCAGCAGCGTAGGCGCCCCAGATACGCAGTATTTT,CASSVGAPDTQYF
.,.,TRBJ2-1,TRBV5-8,TGTGCCAGCAGCAAGGTAGCTAGCGACCCTCTTAGAAATGAGCAGTTCTTC,CASSKVASDPLRNEQFF
.,few,TRBJ1-5,TRBV21-1,TGTGCCAGCAGCCCTGAGGAAGCCTTAATGCAGGGGGCCGGCTGTAGCAATCAGCCCCAGCATTTT,CASSPEEALMQGAGCSNQPQHF
TRBD2,.,TRBJ2-3,TRBV7-2,TGTGCCAGCAGCATCGGGGGGGCCGGGAAAGATACGCAGTATTTT,CASSIGGAGKDTQYF
.,once,TRBJ2-7,TRBV6-1,TGTGCCAGCAGTGATGGGGGGAATTCCCCCTACGAGCAGTACTTC,CASSDGGNSPYEQYF
TRBD1,.,TRBJ1-2,TRBV5-4,TGTGCCAGCAGTTGGACAGGGGGCGCGCACACCTTC,CASSWTGGAHTF
TRBD2,.,TRBJ2-1,TRBV6-6,TGTGCCAGCAGCCGAGGGACTAGCGGGGGGAATGAGCAGTTCTTC,CASSRGTSGGNEQFF
TRBD1,.,TRBJ1-5,TRBV7-2,TGTGCCAGCAGCTACGGACAGGGGGCACAGCCCCAGCATTTT,CASSYGQGAQPQHF
.,.,TRBJ2-5,TRBV30,TGTGCCTGGAGTGGTCCCCCGGGACTCCACCGGACCCAGTACTTC,CAWSGPPGLHRTQYF
.,.,TRBJ1-3,TRBV19,TGTGCCAGTAGTATACTCAACAGGGTTGACACCATATATTTT,CASSILNRVDTIYF
TRBD1,.,TRBJ2-7,TRBV7-8,TGTGCCAGCAGCGTCCGGGACAGGGGCAGTCTCTACGAGCAGTACTTC,CASSVRDRGSLYEQYF
.,.,TRBJ2-7,TRBV7-8,TGTGCCAGCTTAGAAGTTAAGGGGGGGGGATCCTACGAGCAGTACTTC,CASLEVKGGGSYEQYF
TRBD1,once,TRBJ1-6,TRBV10-3,TGTGCCACTGTGGCCGGGACAGGGAATTCACCCCTCCACTTT,CATVAGTGNSPLHF
TRBD1,.,TRBJ1-5,TRBV6-5,TGTGCCAGCAGCCGGGACAGCCAACAGCCCCAGCATTTT,CASSRDSQQPQHF
.,.,TRBJ2-5,TRBV7-9,TGTTCCAGCAGCGTTTCATTAGGGGTGATACAAGAGACCCAGTACTTC,CSSSVSLGVIQETQYF
.,.,TRBJ2-5,TRBV6-1,TGTGCCAGCAGTGAAGCGGGAGCCGGGGAGGAGACCCAGTACTTC,CASSEAGAGEETQYF
.,.,TRBJ1-1,TRBV5-1,TGCGCCAGCAGCCCTCAGCCGGGGGGGAACACTGAAGCTTTCTTT,CASSPQPGGNTEAFF
.,.,TRBJ1-3,TRBV9,TGTGCCAGCAGCACCCTTCCGGTGGGGCAGGGGTCAGGAAACACCATATATTTT,CASSTLPVGQGSGNTIYF
.,.,TRBJ1-1,TRBV7-8,TGTGCCAGCAGCATTCTACTTGAAGCTTTCTTT,CASSILLEAFF
.,.,TRBJ1-6,TRBV5-8,TGTGCCAGCAGCTTGGGACAGCTAAGCTCCTATAATTCACCCCTCCACTTT,CASSLGQLSSYNSPLHF
.,.,TRBJ1-1,TRBV21-1,TGTGCCAGCATCACTTTGGGGCGCGGCACTGAAGCTTTCTTT,CASITLGRGTEAFF
.,.,TRBJ2-5,TRBV28,TGTGCCAGCAGTGCGGGGATGGAAGAGACCCAGTACTTC,CASSAGMEETQYF
.,.,TRBJ2-1,TRBV6-6,TGTGCCAGCAGCCGACAGTTGGGTGAGCAGTTCTTC,CASSRQLGEQFF